These 24 T cell receptor beta chains were sequenced from one sample in a study of cytomegalovirus exposure and HLA in healthy donors. Both 60 Vbeta primers and 13 Jbeta primers went into the PCR. Libraries were prepared by immunoSEQ multiplex PCR; TCRdb keeps only in-frame clonotypes and omits some of them. The sample records some 200,000 clones, about 80% being singletons. The material sequenced was PBMCs. These receptors were collected from a boy younger than 18 in good health and CMV-seronegative.

This chain links TRBV6-6 with TRBJ2-7; D not certain. The CDR3 length is 14 residues. Germline assignment: CDR1 MNHNY and CDR2 SVGAGI (reference sequence). The V end lost 6 bases, the J end lost 0 bases, and 12 bases lay between the germline ends. Here the CDR3 DNA reads TGTGCCAGCAGGGTAGAGAGGAGCTCCTACGAGCAGTACTTC. This translates into CASRVERSSYEQYF.

This chain links TRBV6-1 with TRBJ1-5, with D unclear. The germline V and J ends were trimmed by 8 bases and 4 bases, with 12 bases remaining between them. The CDR3 extends over 13 amino acids. Germline values: CDR1 MNHNS, CDR2 SASEGT. The CDR3: CASGLEENQPQHF. CDR3 DNA: TGTGCCAGCGGGCTGGAGGAGAATCAGCCCCAGCATTTT.

The chain employs TRBV15 and TRBJ2-3; TRBD2 aligns across 11 bases. After removal of 0 bases from V and 6 bases from J, the junction contained 5 bases not matched to a gene. This CDR3 spans 16 amino acids. Looked up from germline, CDR1 is LNHNV and CDR2 is YYDKDF (reference sequence). The chain's CDR3 is CATSRDSGRAGDTQYF. The CDR3 region has the DNA TGTGCCACCAGCAGAGATAGCGGGAGGGCGGGGGATACGCAGTATTTT.

CDR3 loop: CASRELFSNTEAFF. Here the CDR3 DNA reads TGTGCCAGCAGGGAGCTCTTTTCAAACACTGAAGCTTTCTTT. The chain employs TRBV6-6 and TRBJ1-1; the D is unclear. Germline assignment: CDR1 MNHNY and CDR2 SVGAGI (reference sequence). The CDR3 loop spans 14 amino acids. V gave up 6 bases and J gave up 2 bases, with 13 bases separating them.

The V and J genes are TRBV4-1 and TRBJ2-2, with 10 bases that match TRBD1. The CDR3 covers 16 residues. CDR1 MGHRA and CDR2 YSYEKL come from the germline V gene. Trimming removed 1 base from V and 3 bases from J; junction bases left unmatched: 2. Here the CDR3 reads CASSQGGTGDTGELFF. The CDR3 DNA follows: TGCGCCAGCAGCCAAGGAGGGACAGGGGACACCGGGGAGCTGTTTTTT.

V and J are TRBV11-3 and TRBJ2-1, with D unclear. Trimming pared 9 bases from V and 4 bases from J, leaving 13 bases between. The length of the CDR3 is 13 residues. CDR1 is SGHNT and CDR2 is YENEEA in the germline V gene. CDR3 protein: CASHLSGYNEQFF. CDR3 bases: TGTGCCAGTCACCTGTCGGGTTACAATGAGCAGTTCTTC. Combining the CDR3 with reference TRBV11-3 and TRBJ2-1 gives the whole variable domain EAGVVQSPRYKIIEKKQPVAFWCNPISGHNTLYWYLQNLGQGPELLIRYENEEAVDDSQLPKDRFSAERLKGVDSTLKIQPAELGDSAVYLCASHLSGYNEQFFGPGTRLTVL.

The gene calls are TRBV14 and TRBJ2-7; no definite D call. The CDR3 runs to 13 residues. Germline CDR1 SGHDN, CDR2 FVKESK. The V end was cut by 1 base, the J end by 6 bases, with 10 bases between. The CDR3: CASSQVYRGEQYF. The CDR3 nucleotides read TGTGCCAGCAGCCAAGTGTATCGAGGCGAGCAGTACTTC.

This clone was observed a single time. The chain combines TRBV5-6 with TRBJ2-5, with D possibly being TRBD2 (8 bases). CDR3 length: 16 residues. V was clipped by 4 bases and J by 4 bases, with 20 bases between them. Germline V gives CDR1 SGHDT, CDR2 YYEEEE. CDR3 coding DNA: TGTGCCAGCAGCCCCGACAGGGTCGGGAGGGGAGAGACCCAGTACTTC. This sequence encodes CASSPDRVGRGETQYF.

This clone was detected a few times. The genes are TRBV5-1 and TRBJ2-1; 8 bases align to TRBD2. The V gene end was trimmed by 1 base and the J gene end by 4 bases; junction bases not matched to a gene: 7. The CDR3 spans 16 residues. CDR1 and CDR2 from the germline V gene are SGHRS and YFSETQ. The CDR3 nucleotides are TGCGCCAGCAGCTTGTTACGCGGGAGGCCATACAATGAGCAGTTCTTC. This translates into CASSLLRGRPYNEQFF.

The chain couples TRBV30 to TRBJ1-5, with TRBD1 matching over 7 bases. Germline-derived CDR1 and CDR2 are GTSNPN and SVGIG (reference sequence). The CDR3 is 16 residues long. The J segment lost 4 bases and the V segment lost 0 bases, leaving 9 bases of the junction unmatched. The CDR3 here is CAWSVLTGARNQPQHF. The DNA of the CDR3 is TGTGCCTGGAGTGTACTTACAGGGGCAAGGAATCAGCCCCAGCATTTT.

This chain connects TRBV5-1 to TRBJ2-7; D ambiguous. Deletions cut 0 bases from V and 12 bases from J, with 22 bases between. The CDR3 loop spans 15 amino acids. Germline CDR1 SGHRS, CDR2 YFSETQ. The chain's CDR3 is CASSLGRGFGSVVYF. CDR3 DNA sequence: TGCGCCAGCAGCTTGGGGCGAGGATTCGGGTCCGTGGTGTACTTC.

V gene TRBV7-3 combines with J gene TRBJ1-6; 10 bases are a match to TRBD1. The V gene's germline CDR1 is SGHTA and CDR2 FQGTGA. The CDR3 loop spans 16 amino acids. V trimming: 3 bases; J trimming: 5 bases; junction bases outside the gene matches: 4. Here the CDR3 reads CASSFSGTGDNSPLHF. The CDR3 DNA follows: TGTGCCAGCAGCTTCTCCGGGACAGGGGATAATTCACCCCTCCACTTT. Looking up the rest from reference TRBV7-3 and TRBJ1-6 gives the full variable domain: GAGVSQTPSNKVTEKGKYVELRCDPISGHTALYWYRQSLGQGPEFLIYFQGTGAADDSGLPNDRFFAVRPEGSVSTLKIQRTERGDSAVYLCASSFSGTGDNSPLHFGNGTRLTVT.

This clone was seen once. The chain joins TRBV2 to TRBJ2-7; 10 nucleotides match TRBD1. CDR1 and CDR2 (germline): SNHLY, FYNNEI. CDR3 length: 17 residues. J lost 1 base, V lost 6 bases, and 12 bases had no gene match. The CDR3, as DNA: TGTGCCAGCAGGAAAGGAGTGGGACAGGGGTTTTCCTACGAGCAGTACTTC. Translated, it gives CASRKGVGQGFSYEQYF.

V gene TRBV6-5 combines with J gene TRBJ1-4; 11 positions agree with TRBD1. This CDR3 has 14 residues. Trimming removed 8 bases from V and 7 bases from J; junction bases left unmatched: 6. CDR1 is MNHEY and CDR2 is SVGAGI in the germline V gene. The chain's CDR3 is CASGRTGGGEKLFF. The CDR3 coding sequence is TGTGCCAGCGGACGGACAGGGGGCGGTGAAAAACTGTTTTTT.

V is TRBV5-5 and J is TRBJ2-7, with 7 bases fitting TRBD1. Germline V gene sequence: CDR1 SGHKS, CDR2 YYEKEE (reference sequence). V was pared by 3 bases and J by 0 bases, with 0 bases of the junction left unmatched. The CDR3 sequence is 13 residues long. The CDR3 here is CASSWDSSYEQYF. Written as DNA, the CDR3 is TGTGCCAGCAGCTGGGACAGCTCCTACGAGCAGTACTTC. Looking up the rest from reference TRBV5-5 and TRBJ2-7 gives the full variable domain: DAGVTQSPTHLIKTRGQQVTLRCSPISGHKSVSWYQQVLGQGPQFIFQYYEKEERGRGNFPDRFSARQFPNYSSELNVNALLLGDSALYLCASSWDSSYEQYFGPGTRLTVT.

This clone has only one observation. The chain recombines TRBV10-2 with TRBJ1-4, with D possibly TRBD1 on 5 matching bases. Trimming left V 7 bases short and J 6 bases short, with 12 bases between. Germline V CDR1 and CDR2: WSHSY, SAAADI. CDR3 length: 13 amino acids. For the CDR3, the DNA is TGCGCCAGCAAAGGACACACGGATGAAAAACTGTTTTTT. It yields the protein CASKGHTDEKLFF.

The CDR3 region has the DNA TGTGCCTGGAGTGTACGGAGCACTGAAGCTTTCTTT. This sequence encodes CAWSVRSTEAFF. The chain combines TRBV30 with TRBJ1-1; D not certain. The CDR3 covers 12 residues. V was clipped by 0 bases and J by 4 bases, with 6 bases between them. CDR1 and CDR2 from the germline V gene are GTSNPN and SVGIG (reference sequence). Combining the CDR3 with reference TRBV30 and TRBJ1-1 gives the whole variable domain SQTIHQWPATLVQPVGSPLSLECTVEGTSNPNLYWYRQAAGRGLQLLFYSVGIGQISSEVPQNLSASRPQDRQFILSSKKLLLSDSGFYLCAWSVRSTEAFFGQGTRLTVV.

This chain connects TRBV9 to TRBJ1-1; the match to TRBD1 covers 11 bases. J gave up 4 bases and V 2 bases, and 4 bases lay outside the gene matches. Germline V lookup: CDR1 SGDLS, CDR2 YYNGEE. The CDR3 is 15 amino acids. The CDR3 loop is CASSVRDRGTTEAFF. The CDR3 coding sequence is TGTGCCAGCAGCGTCCGGGACAGGGGGACCACTGAAGCTTTCTTT.

The genes are TRBV6-5 and TRBJ1-2, with D possibly matching TRBD1 (6 bases). The ends were cut back, 11 bases at V and 7 bases at J, with 20 bases in the middle. Germline CDR1 is MNHEY and CDR2 is SVGAGI. This CDR3 spans 13 amino acids. The CDR3 spells CAATRGRGSGYTF. CDR3 DNA sequence: TGTGCCGCCACACGGGGCAGGGGTAGTGGCTACACCTTC.

The chain employs TRBV4-1 and TRBJ2-3; D perhaps matches TRBD2 (6 bases). The germline CDR1 and CDR2 sequences are MGHRA and YSYEKL. The ends were cut back, 0 bases at V and 2 bases at J, with 12 bases in the middle. There are 16 residues in the CDR3. The CDR3 bases are TGCGCCAGCAGCCAAGATCAACGGGGGTACACAGATACGCAGTATTTT. Translating it yields CASSQDQRGYTDTQYF.

The chain couples TRBV9 to TRBJ1-1; tentative D call: TRBD1 (6 bases). Germline CDR1 reads SGDLS; CDR2 reads YYNGEE. The CDR3 runs to 16 residues. V was trimmed by 0 bases and J by 8 bases, leaving 20 bases between them. The CDR3 coding sequence is TGTGCCAGCAGCGTAGGGCCTCGGACAGCGACCATGGAAGCTTTCTTT. Translated, it gives CASSVGPRTATMEAFF.

A remark on this clone: The sample carries other DNA sequences with the same CDR3. J is TRBJ2-1 and V is TRBV13, with D maybe TRBD1 (5 bases). The V and J ends lost 5 bases and 9 bases respectively, with 8 bases between them. CDR3 length: 11 amino acids. CDR1 and CDR2 (germline): PRHDT, FYEKMQ (reference sequence). The CDR3 DNA reads as TGTGCCAGCAGCCTACAGGTTGAGCAGTTCTTC. Protein sequence: CASSLQVEQFF.

This chain connects TRBV7-3 to TRBJ2-5, with 8 bases matching TRBD2. The CDR3 is 14 residues long. The germline V gene has CDR1 SGHTA and CDR2 FQGTGA. J lost 7 bases, V lost 6 bases, and 10 bases had no gene match. CDR3 nucleotide sequence: TGTGCCAGCAGTTCAAGCGGGGGTTCAGGGACCCAGTACTTC. This encodes CASSSSGGSGTQYF.

V and J are TRBV18 and TRBJ1-4; D is unclear. Germline V CDR1 and CDR2: KGHSH, LQKENI. This CDR3 is built from 16 residues. Trimming took 5 bases from V and 7 from J, leaving 20 bases between them. The CDR3 is CASSADFVRRSEKLFF. CDR3 bases: TGTGCCAGCTCAGCTGATTTTGTCCGGAGGAGTGAAAAACTGTTTTTT.